These 13 T cell receptor beta chains share one sample of origin, sequenced in a study of shared clonotypes between healthy human individuals. Clones were read by immunoSEQ multiplex PCR, and TCRdb kept only the in-frame ones, dropping some. Among more than 1,200,000 clones, approximately 98.5% were seen once, and the ten largest hold under 0.45%. Sequences were obtained from naive CD4+ T cells sorted from blood. As to subset: CD45RA+ positively selected. The receptors here all came from a man in his thirties or forties in good health.

This chain links TRBV9 with TRBJ2-3; TRBD1 or TRBD2 may be the D gene (5 bases each). The CDR3 contains 15 residues. V was shortened by 3 bases and J by 5 bases, with 16 bases between the two germline ends. The germline CDR1 and CDR2 sequences are SGDLS and YYNGEE. CDR3 residues: CASSGGVVTVDTQYF. The CDR3 DNA follows: TGTGCCAGCAGCGGAGGGGTAGTTACCGTAGATACGCAGTATTTT.

The rearrangement joins TRBV28 to TRBJ1-5; no firm D call. Trimming left V 3 bases short and J 2 bases short, with 11 bases between. Germline CDR1 MDHEN, CDR2 SYDVKM. The CDR3 covers 15 residues. The CDR3, as DNA: TGTGCCAGCAGTTTGTTTTGGGGAGGCAATCAGCCCCAGCATTTT. Translation gives CASSLFWGGNQPQHF. Full variable domain (missing parts from reference TRBV28 and TRBJ1-5): DVKVTQSSRYLVKRTGEKVFLECVQDMDHENMFWYRQDPGLGLRLIYFSYDVKMKEKGDIPEGYSVSREKKERFSLILESASTNQTSMYLCASSLFWGGNQPQHFGDGTRLSIL.

The chain carries TRBV5-4 and TRBJ2-2, with 11 bases fitting TRBD1. The germline gives CDR1 SGHNT, CDR2 YYREEE (reference sequence). V gave up 2 bases and J gave up 6 bases; unmatched junction bases: 3. This CDR3 is 15 amino acids long. CDR3 sequence reads: CASSLRDRGAGELFF. DNA for the CDR3: TGTGCCAGCAGCTTACGGGACAGGGGGGCCGGGGAGCTGTTTTTT.

In this sample, this clone turned up once. This rearrangement joins TRBV25-1 to TRBJ2-1; 7 bases match TRBD1. Germline assignment: CDR1 MGHDK and CDR2 SYGVNS. J lost 5 bases, V lost 3 bases, and 7 bases had no gene match. The CDR3 runs to 15 residues. This CDR3 is CASSDPGQSHNEQFF. The CDR3 coding sequence is TGTGCCAGCAGTGACCCGGGACAGTCACACAATGAGCAGTTCTTC.

The chain couples TRBV7-6 to TRBJ2-3; possible D gene TRBD1, 5 bases. CDR3 length: 20 residues. The V end was cut by 8 bases, the J end by 4 bases, with 34 bases between. The germline CDR1 and CDR2 sequences are SGHVS and FNYEAQ. In DNA, the CDR3 is TGTGCCAGCGCATATAGGGGCCTGGCAGGGCAAAGAACTAATCCAGATACGCAGTATTTT. As protein: CASAYRGLAGQRTNPDTQYF.

This clone appeared a single time. V and J are TRBV15 and TRBJ1-1; TRBD1 matches at 7 bases. CDR1 is LNHNV, CDR2 YYDKDF, per germline (reference sequence). V lost 3 bases, J lost 3 bases, and 13 bases stayed unmatched. The CDR3 contains 17 residues. Here the CDR3 DNA reads TGTGCCACCAGCAGTGGCAAACAGGGGTCGCAATACACTGAAGCTTTCTTT. Its translation is CATSSGKQGSQYTEAFF.

The CDR3 loop reads CASSRGVVYEQYF. CDR3 coding DNA: TGTGCCAGCAGCAGGGGAGTAGTATACGAGCAGTACTTC. This sequence joins TRBV6-1 and TRBJ2-7; TRBD1 is a possible D gene (6 bases). The CDR3 sequence is 13 residues long. Germline V gene lookup returns CDR1 MNHNS and CDR2 SASEGT. Trimming shortened V by 6 bases and J by 4 bases, and 13 bases separated the two germline ends.

This clone was seen once. The sample carries other DNA sequences with the same CDR3. This sequence joins TRBV5-1 and TRBJ2-5; TRBD2 aligns across 14 bases. V lost 3 bases, J lost 5 bases, and 3 bases stayed unmatched. The CDR3 extends over 15 amino acids. The germline CDR1 and CDR2 sequences are SGHRS and YFSETQ. The CDR3 is CASSSGLAGVETQYF. CDR3 coding DNA: TGCGCCAGCAGCTCGGGACTAGCGGGAGTGGAGACCCAGTACTTC.

CDR3 loop: CASSLAIAGPNYEQYF. The CDR3 DNA follows: TGCGCCAGCAGCTTGGCCATTGCAGGACCGAACTACGAGCAGTACTTC. The chain joins TRBV5-1 to TRBJ2-7; D is ambiguous. V was trimmed by 0 bases and J by 3 bases, leaving 16 bases between them. The CDR3 is 16 residues long. The V gene's germline CDR1 is SGHRS and CDR2 YFSETQ.

The chain links TRBV9 to TRBJ1-2, with D tentatively TRBD1 (6 bases). Germline CDR1 and CDR2: SGDLS and YYNGEE. V shed 0 bases and J shed 12 bases, with 15 bases lying between them. The CDR3 spans 13 residues. The CDR3 sequence: CASSVADWGADTF. CDR3 DNA sequence: TGTGCCAGCAGCGTAGCCGATTGGGGGGCAGACACCTTC.

V and J are TRBV19 and TRBJ2-7; a weak D match, TRBD2 (7 bases). The germline V and J ends were trimmed by 7 bases and 7 bases, with 17 bases remaining between them. Germline V CDR1 and CDR2: LNHDA, SQIVND (reference sequence). CDR3 length: 13 amino acids. The CDR3 spells CASTPDGGLEQYF. Written as DNA, the CDR3 is TGTGCCAGTACCCCTGACGGGGGGCTAGAGCAGTACTTC.

The V and J genes are TRBV28 and TRBJ2-7; D gene unclear. Germline V lookup: CDR1 MDHEN, CDR2 SYDVKM. This CDR3 spans 11 amino acids. V lost 10 bases and J lost 2, with 9 bases in between. The CDR3 sequence: CATWGTYEQYF. CDR3 in DNA: TGTGCCACCTGGGGAACCTACGAGCAGTACTTC.

V gene TRBV27 combines with J gene TRBJ2-3; 7 bases map to TRBD2. Germline V gives CDR1 MNHEY, CDR2 SMNVEV (reference sequence). The V segment lost 6 bases and the J segment 0 bases; nucleotides outside the gene matches: 6. The length of the CDR3 is 15 residues. The CDR3 DNA sequence: TGTGCCAGCAGCCAGATCGGGGGGAGCACAGATACGCAGTATTTT. This translates into CASSQIGGSTDTQYF.